This T cell receptor (beta chain) was recorded in a study of shared clonotypes between healthy human individuals. Measured with immunoSEQ multiplex PCR; TCRdb has only the in-frame clones, and not every one. The profile covers about 2 million clones, with over 85% appearing a single time and roughly 0.13% taken by the ten largest. The CDR3 runs 17 residues. V was trimmed by 3 bases and J by 6 bases, leaving 21 bases between them. Looked up from germline, CDR1 is SGHRS and CDR2 is YFSETQ. This sequence was found in a man between 18 and 35 years old in good health. The source material was naive CD4+ T cells sorted from blood. Described subset: CD45RA+ positively selected. The chain couples TRBV5-1 to TRBJ1-4, with a possible D match to TRBD1 (5 bases). CDR3 protein: CASSWGVPGRFDEKLFF. In DNA form, the CDR3 reads TGCGCCAGCAGCTGGGGGGTTCCAGGGAGGTTTGATGAAAAACTGTTTTTT.